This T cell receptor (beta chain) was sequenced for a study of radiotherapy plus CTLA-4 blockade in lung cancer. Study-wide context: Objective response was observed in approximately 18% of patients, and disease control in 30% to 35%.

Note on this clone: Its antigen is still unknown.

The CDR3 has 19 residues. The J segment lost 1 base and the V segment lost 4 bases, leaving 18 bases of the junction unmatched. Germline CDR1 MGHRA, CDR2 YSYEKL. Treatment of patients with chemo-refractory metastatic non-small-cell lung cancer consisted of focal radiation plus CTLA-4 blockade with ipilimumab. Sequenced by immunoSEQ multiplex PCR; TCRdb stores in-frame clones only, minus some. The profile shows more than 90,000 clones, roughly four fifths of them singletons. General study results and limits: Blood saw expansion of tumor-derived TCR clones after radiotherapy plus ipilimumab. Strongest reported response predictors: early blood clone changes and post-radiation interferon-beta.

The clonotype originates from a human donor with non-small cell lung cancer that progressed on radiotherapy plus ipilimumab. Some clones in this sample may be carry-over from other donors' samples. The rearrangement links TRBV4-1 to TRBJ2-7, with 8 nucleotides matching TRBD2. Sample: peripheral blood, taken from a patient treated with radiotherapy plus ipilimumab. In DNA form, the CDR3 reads TGCGCCAGCAGCCGAAAAGTGCCCCCTCGGGAGGGCGAATCCTACGAGCAGTACTTC. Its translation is CASSRKVPPREGESYEQYF.